This T cell receptor beta chain was recovered during a study of T-cell memory formation after mild COVID-19. Turning to the study itself: Most TCR clusters belonged to a single donor. Study results and limitations: Clones that contracted clustered mainly in CM and EM if CD4+ and in EMRA if CD8+. The study detected some responding clones in pre-infection memory, suggesting cross-reactive memory joined. A balance of CD4 and CD8 characterized clones contracting day 15 to 85, whereas later expanders leaned CD4+.

From the 5' RACE reads, TCRdb called clonotypes with MiXCR, one entry per CDR3 protein. The table has roughly 240,000 distinct CDR3 sequences, around 15% seen once. The germline CDR1 and CDR2 sequences are SEHNR and FQNEAQ (reference sequence). Trimming left V 5 bases short and J 8 bases short, with 19 bases between. CDR3 length equals 15 residues. This clonotype showed up just a few times. The target antigen is unknown. The TCR originated in a man between 18 and 29 years old who had mild COVID-19 (a few samples of this study predate the infection). Cell type and time point are not known. Sequenced input: PBMCs or a T cell subset sorted from them (not recorded which). The chain couples TRBV7-9 to TRBJ1-3; a possible D gene is TRBD1 (6 bases). CDR3 loop: CASSRGDRTRDTIYF. DNA for the CDR3: TGTGCCAGCAGCAGAGGAGACAGGACGCGAGACACCATATATTTT.